Described below is a single T cell receptor (beta chain) sequence and its context. The CDR3 length is 14 residues. V lost 4 bases and J 3 bases, leaving 8 bases between the germline ends. Germline V lookup: CDR1 SGDLS, CDR2 YYNGEE. The sample is drawn from a study of blood T cell repertoires in COVID-19. The overall study: The United States, Italy and Spain were the sources of the acute and convalescent COVID-19 samples. T cells, B-cell-depleted T cells, or PBMCs supplied cDNA or gDNA.

As handled by the study authors: From reference gene primer amplification, estimates of nucleated cell counts were derived. The method was immunoSEQ multiplex PCR; TCRdb's version includes in-frame clones alone and lacks a portion of them. D and trimming were read from the DNA, whereas the V and J calls and clone size are those reported in that table. Of about 51,000 clones in the sample, roughly 83% were seen once. The sequence was collected from a man between 50 and 59 years old with acute or convalescent COVID-19. The genes are TRBV9 and TRBJ1-6; TRBD1 is a possible D gene (6 bases). The sequencing input was peripheral blood. DNA for the CDR3: TGTGCCAGCAGCCAGGACAGCTATAATTCACCCCTCCACTTT. Its protein is CASSQDSYNSPLHF.